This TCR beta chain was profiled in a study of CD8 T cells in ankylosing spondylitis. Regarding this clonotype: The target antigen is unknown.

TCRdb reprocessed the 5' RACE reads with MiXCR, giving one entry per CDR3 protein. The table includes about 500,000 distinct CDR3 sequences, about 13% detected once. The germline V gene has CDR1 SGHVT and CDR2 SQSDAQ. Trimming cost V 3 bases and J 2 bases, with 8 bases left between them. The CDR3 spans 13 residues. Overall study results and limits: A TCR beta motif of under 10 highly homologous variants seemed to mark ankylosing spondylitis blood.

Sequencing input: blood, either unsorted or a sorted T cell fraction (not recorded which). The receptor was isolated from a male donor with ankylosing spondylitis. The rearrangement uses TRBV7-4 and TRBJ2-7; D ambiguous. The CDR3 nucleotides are TGTGCCAGCAGCTTTACCGAGACCTACGAGCAGTACTTC. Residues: CASSFTETYEQYF.